This T cell receptor (beta chain) came from a study of cytomegalovirus exposure and HLA in healthy donors. Whole-study findings and limits: Available immune exposure information covered CMV serostatus only.

This clone appeared a few times. Its specificity is not known. It was with 60 Vbeta and 13 Jbeta primers that the PCR ran. Data came from immunoSEQ multiplex PCR; TCRdb stores just in-frame clones and leaves some out. The repertoire holds some 54,000 clones, with 80% as singletons. V lost 6 bases and J 1 base, leaving 15 bases between the germline ends. CDR3 size: 15 residues. CDR1 is MNHEY, CDR2 SMNVEV, per germline (reference sequence). The chain combines TRBV27 with TRBJ1-1; D remains ambiguous. The sequenced sample consisted of PBMCs. The TCR originated in a male donor in good health and CMV-seronegative. CDR3 sequence reads: CASSLIGWANTEAFF. For the CDR3, the DNA is TGTGCCAGCAGCCTTATCGGCTGGGCGAACACTGAAGCTTTCTTT.